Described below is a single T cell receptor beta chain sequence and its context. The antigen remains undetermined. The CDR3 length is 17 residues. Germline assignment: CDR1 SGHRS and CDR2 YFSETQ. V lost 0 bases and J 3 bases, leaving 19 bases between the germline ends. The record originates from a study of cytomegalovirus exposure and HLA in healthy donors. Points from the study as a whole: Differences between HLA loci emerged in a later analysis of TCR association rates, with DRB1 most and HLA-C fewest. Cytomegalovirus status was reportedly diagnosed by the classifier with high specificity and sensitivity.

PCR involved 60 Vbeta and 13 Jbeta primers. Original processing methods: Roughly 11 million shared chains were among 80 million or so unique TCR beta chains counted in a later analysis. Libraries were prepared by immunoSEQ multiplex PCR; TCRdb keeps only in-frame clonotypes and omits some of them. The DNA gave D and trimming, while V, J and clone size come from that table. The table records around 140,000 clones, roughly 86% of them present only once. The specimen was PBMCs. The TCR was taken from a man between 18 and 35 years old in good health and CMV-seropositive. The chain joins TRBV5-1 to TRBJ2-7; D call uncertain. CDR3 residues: CASSLEASPHPRYEQYF. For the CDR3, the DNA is TGCGCCAGCAGCTTGGAAGCAAGCCCCCACCCCCGCTACGAGCAGTACTTC.